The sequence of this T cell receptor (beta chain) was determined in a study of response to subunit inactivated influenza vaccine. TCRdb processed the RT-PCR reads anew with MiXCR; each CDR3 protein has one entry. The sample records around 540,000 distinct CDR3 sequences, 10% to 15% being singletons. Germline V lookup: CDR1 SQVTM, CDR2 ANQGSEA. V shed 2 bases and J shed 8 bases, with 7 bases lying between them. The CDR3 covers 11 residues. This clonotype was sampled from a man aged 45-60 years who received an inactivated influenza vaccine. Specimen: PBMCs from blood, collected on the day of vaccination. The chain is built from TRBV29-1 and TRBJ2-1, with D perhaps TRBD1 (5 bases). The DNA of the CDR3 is TGCAGCGTTGAAAAGGGGTATGAGCAGTTCTTC. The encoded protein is CSVEKGYEQFF.